The 26 T cell receptor beta chains reported below all come from one sample, sequenced in a study of CD8 T cells in Susac syndrome (dated by TCRdb to between 2018 and 2020). The library was prepared using the immunoSEQ multiplex PCR assay. RNA was extracted using the RNeasy kit, and about 0.5 to 1 microgram was reverse transcribed with random hexamers. In TCRdb, the public reads were trimmed at Q25 with fastp and aligned with MiXCR, with productive beta chains retained. One record per CDR3 amino acid sequence lists the most common genes and DNA. For this sample the table gives 120,000 to 150,000 distinct CDR3 sequences, of which nearly 95% were detected only once. Approximately 0.25% of the sample lies in the top ten. Sequencing was carried out using CD8+ T cells from PBMCs. These receptors all stem from a human donor in good health.

The chain links TRBV30 to TRBJ2-5; D perhaps matches TRBD2 (7 bases). CDR1 is GTSNPN and CDR2 is SVGIG in the germline V gene (reference sequence). The CDR3 spans 12 residues. V shed 5 bases and J shed 4 bases, with 11 bases lying between them. Here the CDR3 reads CAWGGARETQYF. The CDR3 region has the DNA TGTGCCTGGGGGGGGGCCAGAGAGACCCAGTACTTC.

V usage is TRBV19 and J usage is TRBJ1-1; no firm D call. Trimming removed 11 bases at V and 1 base at J, with 11 bases between. Germline CDR1 LNHDA, CDR2 SQIVND (reference sequence). This CDR3 is 12 amino acids long. The chain's CDR3 is CAVRPANTEAFF. Written as DNA, the CDR3 is TGTGCCGTCCGGCCAGCGAACACTGAAGCTTTCTTT.

The chain is built from TRBV27 and TRBJ2-7; D is unresolved. This CDR3 comprises 11 residues. Deletions cut 3 bases from V and 2 bases from J, with 2 bases between. Germline assignment: CDR1 MNHEY and CDR2 SMNVEV (reference sequence). The chain's CDR3 is CASSFPYEQYF. The CDR3 DNA reads as TGTGCCAGCAGTTTCCCCTACGAGCAGTACTTC.

The chain carries TRBV9 and TRBJ2-7; D unresolved. Germline values: CDR1 SGDLS, CDR2 YYNGEE. CDR3 length equals 14 residues. Trimming stripped 4 bases from V and 0 bases from J, with 11 bases between. The CDR3: CASSPVWSSYEQYF. The CDR3 coding sequence is TGTGCCAGCAGCCCAGTCTGGAGCTCCTACGAGCAGTACTTC.

The V and J genes are TRBV30 and TRBJ1-3; D perhaps matches TRBD1 (6 bases). This CDR3 is built from 14 residues. The V gene lost 4 bases and the J gene lost 2 bases, with 12 bases spanning the gap. The germline CDR1 and CDR2 sequences are GTSNPN and SVGIG (reference sequence). The CDR3 DNA follows: TGTGCCTGGAAGGGGGAAGCCACTGGAAACACCATATATTTT. It yields the protein CAWKGEATGNTIYF.

V gene TRBV4-3 combines with J gene TRBJ1-1, with D tentatively TRBD1 (5 bases). Germline assignment: CDR1 LGHNA and CDR2 YSLEER. V gave up 5 bases and J gave up 4 bases, with 14 bases separating them. The CDR3 is 14 residues long. CDR3 in amino acids: CASSYSGGGTEAFF. In nucleotides, the CDR3 is TGCGCCAGCAGCTACTCCGGGGGGGGCACTGAAGCTTTCTTT.

CDR3 in amino acids: CASSAFGPTNTEAFF. The CDR3 nucleotides read TGTGCCAGCAGCGCCTTCGGACCGACCAACACTGAAGCTTTCTTT. J is TRBJ1-1 and V is TRBV9; no reliable D call. The germline V gene encodes CDR1 SGDLS and CDR2 YYNGEE. The CDR3 is 15 residues long. V was shortened by 3 bases and J by 2 bases, with 14 bases between the two germline ends.

The genes are TRBV27 and TRBJ1-5, with 7 bases lining up with TRBD1. V was clipped by 5 bases and J by 4 bases; unmatched bases: 8. CDR1 and CDR2 (germline): MNHEY, SMNVEV (reference sequence). The CDR3 loop spans 15 amino acids. This CDR3 is CASSLTGQRNQPQHF. DNA of the CDR3: TGTGCCAGCAGTCTAACGGGACAGAGAAATCAGCCCCAGCATTTT.

In this sample, this clonotype turned up once. This chain joins TRBV27 and TRBJ2-5; D gene unclear. Germline assignment: CDR1 MNHEY and CDR2 SMNVEV (reference sequence). V shed 4 bases and J shed 5 bases, with 8 bases lying between them. There are 12 residues in the CDR3. CDR3 residues: CASSSMGETQYF. DNA for the CDR3: TGTGCCAGCAGTTCAATGGGGGAGACCCAGTACTTC.

This chain links TRBV27 with TRBJ1-1; D is possibly TRBD1 (6 bases). The germline gives CDR1 MNHEY, CDR2 SMNVEV (reference sequence). The CDR3 spans 15 residues. V was clipped by 2 bases and J by 1 base, with 11 bases between them. CDR3 sequence: CASSLPGARNTEAFF. DNA of the CDR3: TGTGCCAGCAGTTTACCGGGGGCGCGGAACACTGAAGCTTTCTTT.

This chain uses TRBV3-1 with TRBJ2-5, with D hard to call. The CDR3 sequence is 16 residues long. Germline CDR1 and CDR2: LGHDT and YNNKEL (reference sequence). V lost 2 bases to trimming and J lost 5 bases, with 18 bases between them. The CDR3 sequence: CASSQNRFEPRETQYF. CDR3 sequence (DNA): TGTGCCAGCAGCCAAAACCGATTTGAGCCTCGGGAGACCCAGTACTTC.

The chain recombines TRBV6-2 or TRBV6-3 with TRBJ2-3; D may match TRBD1 or TRBD2 (6 bases each). CDR1 and CDR2 from the germline V gene are MNHEY and SVGEGT. The length of the CDR3 is 15 residues. The germline V and J ends were trimmed by 2 bases and 4 bases, with 13 bases remaining between them. The CDR3 spells CASSYDGGLADTQYF. In nucleotides, the CDR3 is TGTGCCAGCAGTTACGATGGGGGGCTGGCAGATACGCAGTATTTT.

V and J are TRBV27 and TRBJ2-5; D gene ambiguous. Germline CDR1 is MNHEY and CDR2 is SMNVEV (reference sequence). Trimming stripped 2 bases from V and 3 bases from J, with 7 bases between. CDR3 length: 13 residues. The CDR3 DNA reads TGTGCCAGCAGTTTAGCGGCCAAAGAGACCCAGTACTTC. It yields the protein CASSLAAKETQYF.

The rearrangement uses TRBV4-3 and TRBJ2-5, with a possible D match to TRBD1 (5 bases). Trimming removed 1 base at V and 2 bases at J, with 14 bases between. The CDR3 runs 16 residues. Germline V gene sequence: CDR1 LGHNA, CDR2 YSLEER. CDR3 nucleotides: TGCGCCAGCAGCCAAGGTGCACTCAGGGATCAAGAGACCCAGTACTTC. Translating it yields CASSQGALRDQETQYF.

This clonotype was seen more than once but under ten times. This chain connects TRBV27 to TRBJ2-1; D remains ambiguous. The germline CDR1 and CDR2 sequences are MNHEY and SMNVEV (reference sequence). V shed 2 bases and J shed 6 bases, with 5 bases lying between them. This CDR3 has 12 residues. The CDR3 bases are TGTGCCAGCAGTTTACGAGGCAATGAGCAGTTCTTC. Residues: CASSLRGNEQFF.

The CDR3: CATQSGGSEETQYF. Here the CDR3 DNA reads TGTGCCACTCAAAGCGGCGGGAGTGAAGAGACCCAGTACTTC. This sequence joins TRBV24-1 and TRBJ2-5; 7 bases are shared with TRBD2. The germline CDR1 and CDR2 sequences are KGHDR and SFDVKD. Unmatched junction bases numbered 10, after V lost 10 bases and J lost 3 bases. The CDR3 loop spans 14 amino acids.

In its sample, this clonotype was seen once. For the CDR3, the DNA is TGTGCCAGCAGCTTAGTAATAGGCCCCGGGGAGACCCAGTACTTC. Its protein product is CASSLVIGPGETQYF. The rearrangement uses TRBV7-9 and TRBJ2-5; D gene unclear. Germline lookup yields CDR1 SEHNR and CDR2 FQNEAQ (reference sequence). There are 15 residues in the CDR3. V dropped 1 base and J dropped 5 bases, with 14 bases sitting between them.

This chain uses TRBV4-3 with TRBJ2-4; D is perhaps TRBD1 (6 bases). Germline-derived CDR1 and CDR2 are LGHNA and YSLEER. The CDR3 extends over 17 amino acids. Trimming stripped 0 bases from V and 3 bases from J, with 15 bases between. CDR3 in DNA: TGCGCCAGCAGCCAAGATCCGCTGGGGGCGGGCAAAAACATTCAGTACTTC. Residues: CASSQDPLGAGKNIQYF.

This sequence joins TRBV27 and TRBJ2-7, with 7 bases lining up with TRBD1. This CDR3 has 17 residues. The V gene's germline CDR1 is MNHEY and CDR2 SMNVEV (reference sequence). Trimming cost V 2 bases and J 4 bases; bases outside gene matches: 14. CDR3 in DNA: TGTGCCAGCAGTTTAATTGTGCCCGGGACAGCTATGTACGAGCAGTACTTC. Translation gives CASSLIVPGTAMYEQYF.

The V call is TRBV28, the J call TRBJ2-3; 8 bases match TRBD2. The germline V gene encodes CDR1 MDHEN and CDR2 SYDVKM. J gave up 4 bases and V 6 bases, and 6 bases lay outside the gene matches. The CDR3 totals 14 residues. The CDR3 DNA is TGTGCCAGCAGGCCGGGACTAGACGCAGATACGCAGTATTTT. It is translated as CASRPGLDADTQYF.

For the CDR3, the DNA is TGTGCCAGCAGCTTAGTGCCAGGCTACGAGCAGTACTTC. This sequence encodes CASSLVPGYEQYF. V and J are TRBV7-9 and TRBJ2-7; D is undetermined. The CDR3 consists of 13 residues. Trimming cost V 1 base and J 3 bases, with 7 bases left between them. Germline CDR1 reads SEHNR; CDR2 reads FQNEAQ (reference sequence).

The CDR3 region is CSVEGEGGGNEQFF. CDR3 DNA: TGCAGCGTTGAGGGAGAGGGAGGGGGGAATGAGCAGTTCTTC. This chain links TRBV29-1 with TRBJ2-1, with D possibly being TRBD2 (7 bases). The V gene's germline CDR1 is SQVTM and CDR2 ANQGSEA. With 3 bases removed from V and 7 bases from J, the gap between germline ends came to 16 bases. The CDR3 is made up of 14 amino acids.

The chain is built from TRBV28 and TRBJ2-1, with a possible D match to TRBD1 (5 bases). The V end was cut by 6 bases, the J end by 7 bases, with 10 bases between. Per germline, CDR1 MDHEN and CDR2 SYDVKM. The CDR3 spans 12 residues. This chain's CDR3 is CASRGLSNEQFF. CDR3 coding DNA: TGTGCCAGCAGGGGGCTGTCTAATGAGCAGTTCTTC.

The chain couples TRBV6-1 to TRBJ2-1; either TRBD1 or TRBD2 may supply D (7 bases each). This CDR3 comprises 15 residues. Trimming pared 7 bases from V and 3 bases from J, leaving 16 bases between. From germline, CDR1 is MNHNS and CDR2 SASEGT. CDR3 region: CASTAGDRDYNEQFF. CDR3 nucleotides: TGTGCCAGCACCGCGGGGGACAGAGACTACAATGAGCAGTTCTTC.

The chain recombines TRBV20-1 with TRBJ2-7, with D unresolved. The germline V gene has CDR1 DFQATT and CDR2 SNEGSKA (reference sequence). The CDR3 is 13 amino acids. Trimming took off 1 base at V and 1 base at J, with 8 bases between the two ends. CDR3 region: CSARGELSYEQYF. The CDR3, as DNA: TGCAGTGCTAGAGGCGAGCTGTCCTACGAGCAGTACTTC.

The rearrangement uses TRBV15 and TRBJ2-7; D might be TRBD1 or TRBD2, each matching 5 bases. The CDR3 has 14 residues. Germline values: CDR1 LNHNV, CDR2 YYDKDF (reference sequence). V lost 4 bases, J lost 2 bases, and 12 bases lay in between. The CDR3 DNA sequence: TGTGCCACCAGCACCGACGGGACGCCCTACGAGCAGTACTTC. This encodes CATSTDGTPYEQYF.